The T cell receptor (beta chain) described here comes from a study of blood T cell repertoires in COVID-19. Study-level information: Donors in the United States, Italy and Spain gave samples during acute or convalescent COVID-19. Nucleic acid was either cDNA or gDNA, and it came from T cells, B-cell-depleted T cells, or PBMCs.

Study processing details: By means of reference gene primer amplification, nucleated cell counts were estimated. TCRdb's table, derived via immunoSEQ multiplex PCR, lists solely in-frame clones and lacks some. The V and J calls and clone size are taken from that table; D and trimming were inferred from the DNA. Among around 200,000 clones listed, around 88% were seen once. The germline V gene encodes CDR1 MNHEY and CDR2 SVGAGI. The length of the CDR3 is 15 residues. V dropped 4 bases and J dropped 2 bases, with 12 bases sitting between them. The sequencing input was peripheral blood. V gene TRBV6-5 combines with J gene TRBJ1-3, with no clear D. This TCR was recovered from a man between 35 and 55 years old with active or convalescent COVID-19. Written as DNA, the CDR3 is TGTGCCAGCAGTTTGAACAGCATCCCTGGAAACACCATATATTTT. Its protein product is CASSLNSIPGNTIYF.